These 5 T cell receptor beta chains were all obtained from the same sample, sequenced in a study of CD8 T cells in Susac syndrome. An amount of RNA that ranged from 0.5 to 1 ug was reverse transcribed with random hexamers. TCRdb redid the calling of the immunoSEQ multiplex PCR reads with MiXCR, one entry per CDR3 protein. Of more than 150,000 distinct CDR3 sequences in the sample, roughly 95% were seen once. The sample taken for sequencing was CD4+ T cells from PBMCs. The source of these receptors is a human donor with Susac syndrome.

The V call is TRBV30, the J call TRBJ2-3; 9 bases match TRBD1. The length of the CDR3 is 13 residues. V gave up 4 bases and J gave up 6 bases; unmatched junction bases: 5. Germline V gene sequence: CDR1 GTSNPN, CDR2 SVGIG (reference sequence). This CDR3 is CAWTGTGLDTQYF. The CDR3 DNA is TGTGCCTGGACCGGGACAGGGCTTGATACGCAGTATTTT.

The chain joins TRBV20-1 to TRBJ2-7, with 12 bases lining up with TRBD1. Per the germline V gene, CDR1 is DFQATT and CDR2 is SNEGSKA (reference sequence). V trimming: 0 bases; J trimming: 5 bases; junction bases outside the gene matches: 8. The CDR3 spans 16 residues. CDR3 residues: CSARDPGQGAKNEQYF. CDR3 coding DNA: TGCAGTGCTAGAGATCCGGGACAGGGGGCGAAGAACGAGCAGTACTTC.

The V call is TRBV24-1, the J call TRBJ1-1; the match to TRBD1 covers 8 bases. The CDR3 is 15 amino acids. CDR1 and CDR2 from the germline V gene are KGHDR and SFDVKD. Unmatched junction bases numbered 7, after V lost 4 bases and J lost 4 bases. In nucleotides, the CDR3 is TGTGCCACCAGTGACGGACAGGGTCTGAGCACTGAAGCTTTCTTT. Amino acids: CATSDGQGLSTEAFF.

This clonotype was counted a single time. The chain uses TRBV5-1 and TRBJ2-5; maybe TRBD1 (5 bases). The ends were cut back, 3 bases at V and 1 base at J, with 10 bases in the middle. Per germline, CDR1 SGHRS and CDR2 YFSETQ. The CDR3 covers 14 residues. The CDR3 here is CASSSQGPQETQYF. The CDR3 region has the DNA TGCGCCAGCAGCTCCCAGGGTCCCCAAGAGACCCAGTACTTC.

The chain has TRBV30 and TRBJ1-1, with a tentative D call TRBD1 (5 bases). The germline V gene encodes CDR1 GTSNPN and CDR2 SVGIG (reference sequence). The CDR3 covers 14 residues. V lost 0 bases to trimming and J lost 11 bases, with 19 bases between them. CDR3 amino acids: CAWSVPGALVDAFF. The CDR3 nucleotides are TGTGCCTGGAGTGTACCCGGGGCCCTGGTCGACGCTTTCTTT.